This TCR beta chain was recovered during a study of CD8+CD57+ T cells in acquired aplastic anemia. In this sample, this clonotype turned up many times. Genomic DNA acted as the template from which TCR beta VDJ combination and CDR3 sequence profiling were carried out. One entry per CDR3 protein results from TCRdb running MiXCR on the reads. The sample consists of approximately 170,000 distinct CDR3 sequences, about half of them appearing once. CDR1 is SGHVS, CDR2 FQNEAQ, per germline. Trimming removed 5 bases from V and 1 base from J, with 9 bases in between. This CDR3 has 13 residues. Sequencing involved patients with CD8+CD57+ cell expansion previously shown by flow cytometry.

The clonotype was recovered from a human donor with aplastic anemia. This chain joins TRBV7-8 and TRBJ2-7; perhaps TRBD2 as D (5 bases). Source material: sorted CD4+, CD8+, or CD8+CD57+ T cells (not recorded which) from PBMCs. CDR3 coding DNA: TGTGCCAGCAGCCGCGGACTTTCCTACGAGCAGTACGTC. Protein: CASSRGLSYEQYV.